These 17 T cell receptor beta chains came from one sample sequenced in a study of human T cells and chemical hapten exposure. Using its own MiXCR run on the RACE reads, TCRdb lists one record per CDR3 protein. The sample yields 90,000 to 110,000 distinct CDR3 sequences, approximately 36% seen once. The time point here: patch test 3, about 24 weeks after DPC sensitization. Treatment meaning: therapeutic diphenylcyclopropenone sensitization with weekly scalp DPC. This sample comprised whole blood, obtained in connection with sensitization to the hapten diphenylcyclopropenone (DPC). Every receptor here comes from a man aged 40-50 years with alopecia areata. Some clones in this sample may be carry-over from other donors' samples.

There are a few counts of this clonotype. The gene calls are TRBV29-1 and TRBJ2-1, with TRBD1 as a possible D gene (5 bases). Germline V CDR1 and CDR2: SQVTM, ANQGSEA. The CDR3 consists of 15 residues. Trimming cost V 5 bases and J 0 bases, with 14 bases left between them. In DNA form, the CDR3 reads TGCAGCGTTATAGGGGTCACCAGCTCCTACAATGAGCAGTTCTTC. It is translated as CSVIGVTSSYNEQFF.

This rearrangement joins TRBV7-3 to TRBJ2-3; 10 bases are a match to TRBD2. The junction had 6 bases not matched to a gene; V was cut back by 3 bases and J by 6 bases. The CDR3 covers 15 residues. Germline values: CDR1 SGHTA, CDR2 FQGTGA. Written as DNA, the CDR3 is TGTGCCAGCAGCTTGGCTAGCGGGAGTATGGATACGCAGTATTTT. Its translation is CASSLASGSMDTQYF. Supplemented by reference TRBV7-3 and TRBJ2-3, the full variable domain reads GAGVSQTPSNKVTEKGKYVELRCDPISGHTALYWYRQSLGQGPEFLIYFQGTGAADDSGLPNDRFFAVRPEGSVSTLKIQRTERGDSAVYLCASSLASGSMDTQYFGPGTRLTVL.

The V and J genes are TRBV19 and TRBJ2-6; no reliable D call. The ends were cut back, 3 bases at V and 0 bases at J, with 9 bases in the middle. Germline V gives CDR1 LNHDA, CDR2 SQIVND (reference sequence). This CDR3 has 16 amino acids. The CDR3 DNA sequence: TGTGCCAGTAGTATGGACGGCCTCTCTGGGGCCAACGTCCTGACTTTC. Translation gives CASSMDGLSGANVLTF.

The chain links TRBV4-3 to TRBJ2-7, with a possible D match to TRBD1 (6 bases). The V end lost 1 base, the J end lost 2 bases, and 18 bases lay between the germline ends. This CDR3 is built from 17 residues. The germline CDR1 and CDR2 sequences are LGHNA and YSLEER. In nucleotides, the CDR3 is TGCGCCAGCAGCCAAGCGGCAGGGGCCAGGGGCACCTACGAGCAGTACTTC. Its translation is CASSQAAGARGTYEQYF.

This clonotype came up a few times. This chain links TRBV20-1 with TRBJ2-3; no clear D. CDR3 length equals 12 residues. Trimming stripped 5 bases from V and 0 bases from J, with 6 bases between. Germline V gives CDR1 DFQATT, CDR2 SNEGSKA (reference sequence). CDR3 sequence (DNA): TGCAGTGCTCCCGAGAGCACAGATACGCAGTATTTT. It encodes CSAPESTDTQYF.

This clonotype has only a few counts. The chain carries TRBV27 and TRBJ2-3, with TRBD2 matching 7 bases. The V and J ends lost 8 bases and 3 bases, in that order; junction bases with no gene match: 11. There are 15 residues in the CDR3. Germline V gene lookup returns CDR1 MNHEY and CDR2 SMNVEV (reference sequence). The CDR3 sequence: CASSFGGIRTDTQYF. CDR3 DNA sequence: TGTGCCAGCTCCTTCGGGGGGATTCGTACAGATACGCAGTATTTT.

The rearrangement uses TRBV7-3 and TRBJ2-1; TRBD2 aligns across 13 bases. J lost 7 bases, V lost 5 bases, and 8 bases had no gene match. Germline CDR1 reads SGHTA; CDR2 reads FQGTGA. This CDR3 spans 16 amino acids. The CDR3: CASSPNGLAGVNEQFF. CDR3 DNA sequence: TGTGCCAGCAGCCCAAACGGACTAGCGGGAGTAAATGAGCAGTTCTTC.

V is TRBV20-1 and J is TRBJ2-1; D possibly uses TRBD1 or TRBD2 (5 bases each). Looked up from germline, CDR1 is DFQATT and CDR2 is SNEGSKA (reference sequence). V lost 6 bases and J lost 7, with 16 bases in between. CDR3 length: 13 amino acids. CDR3 in amino acids: CSAPAWGRNEQFF. CDR3 bases: TGCAGTGCCCCCGCGTGGGGACGTAATGAGCAGTTCTTC.

This clonotype showed up just a few times. V gene TRBV20-1 combines with J gene TRBJ1-6, with 10 positions matching TRBD1. V shed 1 base and J 9 bases; nucleotides not matched to a gene: 3. The germline V gene has CDR1 DFQATT and CDR2 SNEGSKA (reference sequence). The length of the CDR3 is 14 residues. The CDR3 loop reads CSARGTGGGSPLHF. CDR3 nucleotides: TGCAGTGCTAGAGGGACAGGGGGAGGTTCACCCCTCCACTTT.

This clonotype was picked up a small number of times. The rearrangement joins TRBV28 to TRBJ1-5, with 8 bases that match TRBD1. V lost 4 bases, J lost 10 bases, and 9 bases stayed unmatched. Germline V gene sequence: CDR1 MDHEN, CDR2 SYDVKM. The CDR3 is 14 amino acids. The CDR3 here is CASSSPIGQGPQHF. Here the CDR3 DNA reads TGTGCCAGCAGTTCCCCGATTGGACAGGGTCCCCAGCATTTT.

This clonotype appeared a few times. The rearrangement joins TRBV7-2 to TRBJ1-5; D unclear. The germline V gene has CDR1 SGHTA and CDR2 FQGNSA. The CDR3 is 13 residues long. Trimming pared 0 bases from V and 7 bases from J, leaving 7 bases between. CDR3 residues: CASSLAVGQPQHF. Written as DNA, the CDR3 is TGTGCCAGCAGCTTAGCGGTTGGGCAGCCCCAGCATTTT.

This sequence joins TRBV4-3 and TRBJ2-6; TRBD1 might be the D (5 bases). The V gene lost 3 bases and the J gene lost 0 bases, with 9 bases spanning the gap. The germline CDR1 and CDR2 sequences are LGHNA and YSLEER. The CDR3 loop spans 16 amino acids. The CDR3 loop is CASSHGHLSGANVLTF. CDR3 DNA: TGCGCCAGCAGCCACGGACATCTCTCTGGGGCCAACGTCCTGACTTTC.

The gene calls are TRBV20-1 and TRBJ1-1; possibly TRBD1 for D (6 bases). The CDR3 contains 14 residues. V lost 2 bases to trimming and J lost 0 bases, with 10 bases between them. From germline, CDR1 is DFQATT and CDR2 SNEGSKA (reference sequence). In DNA form, the CDR3 reads TGCAGTGCTAGATCTGGACAGTTGAACACTGAAGCTTTCTTT. Its translation is CSARSGQLNTEAFF.

The chain is built from TRBV20-1 and TRBJ1-5; 9 bases are a match to TRBD1. Germline values: CDR1 DFQATT, CDR2 SNEGSKA (reference sequence). Losses at the gene ends were 4 bases for V and 4 bases for J; bases not matched to a gene: 5. This CDR3 is 14 amino acids long. CDR3 residues: CSATRGQGNQPQHF. The CDR3 DNA follows: TGCAGTGCTACCCGAGGACAGGGGAATCAGCCCCAGCATTTT.

This clonotype was detected only a few times. This chain joins TRBV6-1 and TRBJ1-1; possibly TRBD1 for D (6 bases). Germline assignment: CDR1 MNHNS and CDR2 SASEGT. The length of the CDR3 is 18 residues. V was trimmed by 4 bases and J by 0 bases, leaving 21 bases between them. The CDR3 region is CASSGGRQGLNLNTEAFF. The DNA for the CDR3 is TGTGCCAGCAGTGGGGGGCGCCAGGGTCTGAACCTGAACACTGAAGCTTTCTTT.

The rearrangement uses TRBV6-2 or TRBV6-3 and TRBJ2-7; no clear D gene. V was cut by 2 bases and J by 7 bases, with 0 bases left in between. Germline lookup yields CDR1 MNHEY and CDR2 SVGEGT. This CDR3 is built from 9 residues. The CDR3 region has the DNA TGTGCCAGCAGTTACGAGCAGTACGTC. Translation: CASSYEQYV.

The V and J genes are TRBV7-2 and TRBJ2-3, with a possible D match to TRBD1 (6 bases). V gave up 6 bases and J gave up 2 bases, with 9 bases separating them. CDR3 size: 13 residues. CDR1 is SGHTA and CDR2 is FQGNSA in the germline V gene. The CDR3 region is CASRTGSTDTQYF. The DNA of the CDR3 is TGTGCCAGCAGAACAGGGTCCACAGATACGCAGTATTTT.